This TCR beta chain was captured in a study of T cells expressing NK-cell markers. The CDR3 covers 16 residues. Looked up from germline, CDR1 is SGHDT and CDR2 is YYEEEE. Following a re-call of the 5' RACE reads, TCRdb has one entry per CDR3 protein and lacks DNA. The specimen's table records about half a million distinct CDR3 sequences. The chain employs TRBV5-6 and TRBJ2-5. Source material: blood T cells: a sorted CD56 or NKG2C T cell subset, CD4+ or CD8+ T cells, or bulk PBMC T cells (not recorded which). This receptor was taken from a woman in her forties or fifties in good health. Here the CDR3 reads CASSSDRVDHQETQYF. Together with reference TRBV5-6 and TRBJ2-5, the CDR3 gives the full variable domain: DAGVTQSPTHLIKTRGQQVTLRCSPKSGHDTVSWYQQALGQGPQFIFQYYEEEERQRGNFPDRFSGHQFPNYSSELNVNALLLGDSALYLCASSSDRVDHQETQYFGPGTRLLVL.